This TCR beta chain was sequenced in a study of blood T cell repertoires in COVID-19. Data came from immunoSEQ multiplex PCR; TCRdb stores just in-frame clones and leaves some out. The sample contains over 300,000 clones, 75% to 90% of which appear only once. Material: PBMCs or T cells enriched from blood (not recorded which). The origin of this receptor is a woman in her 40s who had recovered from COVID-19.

CDR3 nucleotides: TGTGCCAGCAGTTTGGGTTCCCTAGCGGGAGTCTACGAGCAGTACTTC. This encodes CASSLGSLAGVYEQYF. The chain carries TRBV27 and TRBJ2-7; 10 nucleotides match TRBD2. V lost 3 bases, J lost 3 bases, and 8 bases stayed unmatched. CDR1 is MNHEY and CDR2 is SMNVEV in the germline V gene (reference sequence). The CDR3 extends over 16 amino acids.